This T cell receptor beta chain was sequenced during a study of T cells in Graves' hyperthyroidism and ophthalmopathy. Overall study findings and caveats: In the blood, most expanded thyroid clonotypes above 0.001 appeared as well. Stable hyperthyroidism was separated from ophthalmopathy by a model based on 13 V-J features.

Note on this clonotype: The target antigen is unknown. An end of the junction does not agree with germline; a read error may underlie this.

RNA transcripts were the template for amplifying TCR beta CDR3 regions. The HTBI primer set served for first-round RT-PCR of the TCR CDR3. One entry per CDR3 protein results from TCRdb running MiXCR on the multiplex PCR reads. The sample contains hundreds of thousands of distinct CDR3 sequences, around 45% of which appear only once. Input material: peripheral blood or thyroid tissue (not recorded which). The receptor was derived from a young woman with Graves' hyperthyroidism.

CDR3 amino acids: CASSLAEVATNEKLFF. Written as DNA, the CDR3 is TGTGCCAGCAGTTTAGCGGAAGTTGCAACTAATGAAAAACTGTTTTTT. This chain uses TRBV7-4 with TRBJ1-4; D is uncertain. The CDR3 is made up of 16 amino acids. The V gene's germline CDR1 is SGHVT and CDR2 SQSDAQ.